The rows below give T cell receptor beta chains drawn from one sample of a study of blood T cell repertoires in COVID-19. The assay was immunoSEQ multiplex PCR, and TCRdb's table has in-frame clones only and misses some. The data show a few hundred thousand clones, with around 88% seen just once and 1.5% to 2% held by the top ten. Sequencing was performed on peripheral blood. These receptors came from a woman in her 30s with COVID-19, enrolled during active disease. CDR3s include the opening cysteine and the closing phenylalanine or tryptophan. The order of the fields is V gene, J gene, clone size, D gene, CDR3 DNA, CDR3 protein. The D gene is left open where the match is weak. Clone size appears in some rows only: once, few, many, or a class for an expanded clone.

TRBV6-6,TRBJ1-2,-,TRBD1,TGTGCCAGCAGTTACCCGCTACAGGGGGCGGCGGATGGCTACACCTTC,CASSYPLQGAADGYTF
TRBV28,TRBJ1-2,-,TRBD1,TGTGCCAGCAGGGGACAGATTAACTATGGCTACACCTTC,CASRGQINYGYTF
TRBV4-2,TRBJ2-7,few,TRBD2,TGTGCCAGCAGCGAGGGGACCACGGGAGGCTACGAGCAGTACTTC,CASSEGTTGGYEQYF
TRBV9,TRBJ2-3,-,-,TGTGCCAGCAGCCCAAGCACAGATACGCAGTATTTT,CASSPSTDTQYF
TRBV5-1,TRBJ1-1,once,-,TGCGCCAGCAGCTTGGAGGATCCAGGGACTGAAGCTTTCTTT,CASSLEDPGTEAFF
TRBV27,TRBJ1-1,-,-,TGTGCCAGCAGAAGGGACGCGCGGGATAGGTGGGGAGCTTTCTTT,CASRRDARDRWGAFF
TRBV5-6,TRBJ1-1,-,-,TGTGCCAGCAGCTTTTGGCAGACTCCTCCGATCACTGAAGCTTTCTTT,CASSFWQTPPITEAFF
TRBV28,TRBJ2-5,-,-,TGTGCCAGCAGCTCAACCCGTCGCGAATTTCAAGAGACCCAGTACTTC,CASSSTRREFQETQYF
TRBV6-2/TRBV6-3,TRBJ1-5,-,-,TGTGCCAGCAGTTACAGCATGACAGGCTCGCGGCGCCAGCATTTT,CASSYSMTGSRRQHF
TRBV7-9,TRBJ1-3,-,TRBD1,TGTGCCAGCAGCCACCAGGGGGCTGGAAACACCATATATTTT,CASSHQGAGNTIYF
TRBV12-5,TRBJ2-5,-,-,TGTGCTAGTGGTTTGGTAATTAGCCGGAAAGAGACCCAGTACTTC,CASGLVISRKETQYF
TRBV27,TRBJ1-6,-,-,TGTGCCAGCAGTGTGAGGGACATCCTTTCACCCCTCCACTTT,CASSVRDILSPLHF
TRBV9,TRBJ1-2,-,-,TGTGCCAGCAGCGTAGGTTGGACAGACTATGGCTACACCTTC,CASSVGWTDYGYTF
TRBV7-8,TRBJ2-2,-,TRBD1,TGTGCCAGCAGCTCCGGGACAGCTTCACCGAACACCGGGGAGCTGTTTTTT,CASSSGTASPNTGELFF